Listed here are 22 T cell receptor beta chains from one sample, sequenced in a study of response to subunit inactivated influenza vaccine. TCRdb called the RT-PCR reads again in MiXCR, with one record for every CDR3 protein. Altogether roughly 620,000 distinct CDR3 sequences are present, around 11% being singletons, with the ten largest covering more than 9.5%. These same data were also listed under a study on T cells expressing NK-cell markers. As that report states: Libraries used 5'RACE template switching adding universal primer site and UMIs.

Sequenced here: PBMCs from blood, sampled on the day of vaccination. These receptors were collected from a man in his fifties or sixties who received an inactivated influenza vaccine.

The chain couples TRBV7-9 to TRBJ1-5; unclear D gene. Per germline, CDR1 SEHNR and CDR2 FQNEAQ (reference sequence). This CDR3 comprises 13 residues. V lost 5 bases to trimming and J lost 6 bases, with 11 bases between them. Here the CDR3 reads CASSTPAGQPQHF. DNA for the CDR3: TGTGCCAGCAGCACCCCGGCAGGTCAGCCCCAGCATTTT.

This clonotype was seen a few times. The chain links TRBV20-1 to TRBJ2-7, with D perhaps matching TRBD1 (6 bases). The germline V gene has CDR1 DFQATT and CDR2 SNEGSKA (reference sequence). V lost 1 base and J 4 bases, leaving 14 bases between the germline ends. The CDR3 contains 14 residues. This chain's CDR3 is CSARGGQRPYEQYF. The CDR3 DNA is TGCAGTGCTAGAGGGGGACAAAGGCCATACGAGCAGTACTTC.

In this sample, this clonotype turned up a few times. This chain links TRBV20-1 with TRBJ1-1; 8 bases are a match to TRBD1. V was pared by 4 bases and J by 1 base, with 8 bases of the junction left unmatched. CDR3 length equals 15 residues. Germline lookup yields CDR1 DFQATT and CDR2 SNEGSKA (reference sequence). The chain's CDR3 is CSATPGTGSNTEAFF. The CDR3 DNA reads as TGCAGTGCTACCCCCGGGACAGGATCGAACACTGAAGCTTTCTTT.

The chain is built from TRBV18 and TRBJ2-3; no clear D. CDR3 length: 16 residues. The V end was cut by 0 bases, the J end by 4 bases, with 14 bases between. The V gene's germline CDR1 is KGHSH and CDR2 LQKENI. CDR3 nucleotide sequence: TGTGCCAGCTCACCACCCCTGCGACTCATAGCAGATACGCAGTATTTT. Encoded protein: CASSPPLRLIADTQYF.

The table lists this clonotype with many counts. The chain links TRBV7-2 to TRBJ2-1; 8 bases fit TRBD2. The CDR3 totals 14 residues. The germline gives CDR1 SGHTA, CDR2 FQGNSA. V lost 3 bases to trimming and J lost 5 bases; unmatched junction nucleotides: 3. This CDR3 reads CASSFRRGDNEQFF. CDR3 sequence (DNA): TGTGCCAGCAGCTTTCGGCGGGGGGACAATGAGCAGTTCTTC.

The rearrangement uses TRBV2 and TRBJ2-1, with 7 nucleotides matching TRBD1. Trimming removed 6 bases from V and 0 bases from J; junction bases left unmatched: 5. Germline V gives CDR1 SNHLY, CDR2 FYNNEI. CDR3 length: 15 residues. DNA of the CDR3: TGTGCCAGCAGGACCAGGACAGGCTCCTACAATGAGCAGTTCTTC. Its protein product is CASRTRTGSYNEQFF.

In its sample, this clonotype was seen a few times. V usage is TRBV20-1 and J usage is TRBJ2-7; the D gene could be TRBD1 or TRBD2 (5 bases each). CDR3 size: 14 residues. Germline loops: CDR1 DFQATT, CDR2 SNEGSKA (reference sequence). Trimming removed 0 bases from V and 2 bases from J, with 11 bases in between. Here the CDR3 DNA reads TGCAGTGCTAGAGAGGGGACGGGACCCTACGAGCAGTACTTC. Its protein is CSAREGTGPYEQYF.

This clonotype was observed a few times. The rearrangement uses TRBV4-3 and TRBJ2-6, with a weak D call TRBD2 (5 bases). Germline-derived CDR1 and CDR2 are LGHNA and YSLEER. The CDR3 has 18 residues. The V end lost 1 base, the J end lost 0 bases, and 13 bases lay between the germline ends. CDR3 residues: CASSQVWLASSGANVLTF. CDR3 in DNA: TGCGCCAGCAGCCAAGTCTGGCTAGCCTCCTCTGGGGCCAACGTCCTGACTTTC.

The V call is TRBV11-2, the J call TRBJ1-4; 8 bases align to TRBD1. CDR1 is SGHAT, CDR2 FQNNGV, per germline. CDR3 size: 15 residues. The J segment lost 8 bases and the V segment lost 0 bases, leaving 5 bases of the junction unmatched. In nucleotides, the CDR3 is TGTGCCAGCAGCTTAGAGGACAGGGTGGGGGAAAAACTGTTTTTT. Translated: CASSLEDRVGEKLFF.

There are a few counts of this clonotype. The gene calls are TRBV12-3 or TRBV12-4 and TRBJ2-7; the D is unclear. This CDR3 has 15 amino acids. V was clipped by 1 base and J by 0 bases, with 10 bases between them. CDR3 region: CASSLGPQSSYEQYF. The CDR3 nucleotides are TGTGCCAGCAGTTTAGGGCCCCAGAGCTCCTACGAGCAGTACTTC.

A few counts support this clonotype. V gene TRBV29-1 combines with J gene TRBJ2-7; maybe TRBD1 (7 bases). This CDR3 is 16 amino acids long. Trimming stripped 2 bases from V and 2 bases from J, with 19 bases between. Germline CDR1 and CDR2: SQVTM and ANQGSEA. The CDR3 bases are TGCAGCGTTGAAAGGGGTTTGGAGGGGGCCCCCTACGAGCAGTACTTC. Translation: CSVERGLEGAPYEQYF.

This clonotype was observed at least ten times. V gene TRBV7-9 combines with J gene TRBJ1-1; D remains unclear. V was trimmed by 5 bases and J by 3 bases, leaving 4 bases between them. CDR1 is SEHNR, CDR2 FQNEAQ, per germline (reference sequence). There are 11 residues in the CDR3. The CDR3 sequence is CASSRDTEAFF. The CDR3 DNA reads TGTGCCAGCAGCCGGGACACTGAAGCTTTCTTT. The full variable domain, with the rest looked up from reference TRBV7-9 and TRBJ1-1, is DTGVSQNPRHKITKRGQNVTFRCDPISEHNRLYWYRQTLGQGPEFLTYFQNEAQLEKSRLLSDRFSAERPKGSFSTLEIQRTEQGDSAMYLCASSRDTEAFFGQGTRLTVV.

This clonotype was detected only a few times. The rearrangement uses TRBV7-8 and TRBJ2-1, with D unresolved. Trimming pared 5 bases from V and 8 bases from J, leaving 28 bases between. The CDR3 has 18 amino acids. The germline V gene encodes CDR1 SGHVS and CDR2 FQNEAQ. The CDR3 DNA reads TGTGCCAGCAGCCAAAACGATAGAGGCAAAGGGCTAGTCGATGAGCAGTTCTTC. Amino acids: CASSQNDRGKGLVDEQFF.

This chain joins TRBV12-3 or TRBV12-4 and TRBJ2-1, with 8 bases that match TRBD1. The CDR3 covers 14 residues. V was clipped by 5 bases and J by 2 bases; unmatched bases: 2. The CDR3 loop is CASSRGQAYNEQFF. The CDR3 bases are TGTGCCAGCAGTCGGGGACAGGCCTACAATGAGCAGTTCTTC.

This clonotype has ten or more counts. This rearrangement joins TRBV7-2 to TRBJ2-1, with 8 bases aligning to TRBD2. CDR1 and CDR2 (germline): SGHTA, FQGNSA. The CDR3 is made up of 15 amino acids. V shed 6 bases and J 8 bases; nucleotides not matched to a gene: 12. The CDR3 here is CASSPGGVVSHEQFF. The CDR3 DNA follows: TGTGCCAGCAGTCCCGGGGGGGTCGTTTCCCATGAGCAGTTCTTC.

The chain carries TRBV5-1 and TRBJ2-6; tentatively, D is TRBD2 (6 bases). Per germline, CDR1 SGHRS and CDR2 YFSETQ. The CDR3 covers 16 residues. V lost 3 bases and J 0 bases, leaving 10 bases between the germline ends. CDR3 nucleotides: TGCGCCAGCAGCTCTGGAGGGAGCTCTGGGGCCAACGTCCTGACTTTC. Protein product: CASSSGGSSGANVLTF.

V is TRBV5-1 and J is TRBJ2-1; D might be TRBD2 (6 bases). CDR3 length: 16 amino acids. Germline CDR1 reads SGHRS; CDR2 reads YFSETQ. Trimming left V 1 base short and J 5 bases short, with 16 bases between. The CDR3 region is CASSLISGGNNNEQFF. The CDR3 DNA reads TGCGCCAGCAGCTTGATATCCGGGGGAAACAACAATGAGCAGTTCTTC.

The table lists this clonotype with many counts. The chain is built from TRBV3-1 and TRBJ2-2, with D possibly TRBD2 on 6 matching bases. This CDR3 is built from 15 residues. CDR1 is LGHDT and CDR2 is YNNKEL in the germline V gene (reference sequence). Trimming took off 2 bases at V and 7 bases at J, with 14 bases between the two ends. The CDR3 here is CASSQTSGTGGELFF. CDR3 coding DNA: TGTGCCAGCAGCCAAACGAGTGGGACTGGCGGGGAGCTGTTTTTT.

The V and J genes are TRBV3-1 and TRBJ1-4; tentatively, D is TRBD1 (6 bases). The CDR3 totals 18 residues. The V end lost 1 base, the J end lost 0 bases, and 15 bases lay between the germline ends. Germline CDR1 LGHDT, CDR2 YNNKEL (reference sequence). This CDR3 is CASSQGVGQPATNEKLFF. The CDR3 nucleotides are TGTGCCAGCAGCCAAGGTGTCGGACAGCCTGCAACTAATGAAAAACTGTTTTTT.

The gene calls are TRBV12-3 or TRBV12-4 and TRBJ1-6; a possible D gene is TRBD1 (5 bases). The V and J ends lost 5 bases and 9 bases respectively, with 11 bases between them. The CDR3 totals 13 residues. CDR3 protein: CASSQGKGSPLHF. The CDR3 DNA reads TGTGCCAGCAGTCAGGGAAAGGGTTCACCCCTCCACTTT.

The chain combines TRBV10-3 with TRBJ1-5; perhaps TRBD1 as D (6 bases). The CDR3 extends over 15 amino acids. Germline V CDR1 and CDR2: ENHRY, SYGVKD. Trimming cost V 4 bases and J 2 bases, with 12 bases left between them. The CDR3 nucleotides read TGTGCCATCAGTGGTGGGGGGCCTGGCAATCAGCCCCAGCATTTT. It encodes CAISGGGPGNQPQHF.

This clonotype was seen a few times. The V call is TRBV5-1, the J call TRBJ2-1; D not certain. The CDR3 has 14 residues. Germline loops: CDR1 SGHRS, CDR2 YFSETQ. V was pared by 2 bases and J by 5 bases, with 11 bases between. CDR3 DNA: TGCGCCAGCAGCTTCGGGCCGCCGGACAATGAGCAGTTCTTC. This gives the protein CASSFGPPDNEQFF.